This section outlines one T cell receptor (beta chain) sequence together with its context. The antigen is undetermined. The CDR3 is made up of 14 amino acids. The ends lost 7 bases at V and 1 base at J; junction bases unmatched: 6. Per the germline V gene, CDR1 is SQVTM and CDR2 is ANQGSEA. Sequencing was performed with immunoSEQ multiplex PCR; in TCRdb, only in-frame clones are kept and a portion is missing. The repertoire includes 95,000 to 100,000 clones, about 80% of them detected once, and more than 1.1% sits in the top ten. This sample was included in a study of OX40 agonist ivuxolimab in advanced cancers. About the research overall: Patients' therapy was ivuxolimab, an antibody that acts as an agonist of OX40 (CD134). General observations from the study: Compared with CD4+, CD8+ T cells on average had more expanded clones.

Enrollment shut out patients with autoimmune disease history or systemic immunosuppression. This sequence was found in an adult with an advanced solid tumor such as melanoma, head and neck, liver or kidney cancer. V gene TRBV29-1 combines with J gene TRBJ2-2; TRBD2 aligns across 7 bases. The specimen comprised CD4+ or CD8+ T cells sorted from blood, sampled in a trial of the OX40 agonist ivuxolimab. For the CDR3, the DNA is TGCAGCGCCTCAGGCGGGAGGAACACCGGGGAGCTGTTTTTT. As protein: CSASGGRNTGELFF.